One and the same sample provided the 3 T cell receptor beta chains below, sequenced in a study of CD8+ T cells in alopecia areata. Sequencing templates came from extracted RNA that was reverse transcribed into cDNA. Sequencing was performed with immunoSEQ multiplex PCR; in TCRdb, only in-frame clones are kept and a portion is missing. The profile shows nearly 110,000 clones, roughly 84% of them singletons. Sample treatment: oral pan-JAK inhibitor, 5-10 mg twice daily. This sample comprised CD8+ T cells sorted from blood, obtained at week 24, from a patient treated with tofacitinib. These receptors were collected from a human donor with alopecia areata.

V gene TRBV11-2 combines with J gene TRBJ1-2, with D uncertain. The germline V gene encodes CDR1 SGHAT and CDR2 FQNNGV. V dropped 4 bases and J dropped 1 base, with 7 bases sitting between them. CDR3 length: 13 amino acids. The CDR3 region has the DNA TGTGCCAGCAGCTATGGGAATAACTATGGCTACACCTTC. It is translated as CASSYGNNYGYTF.

The CDR3 sequence is CASSLGTGTFSTDTQYF. The CDR3 DNA sequence: TGTGCCAGCAGCTTGGGGACCGGGACCTTCAGCACAGATACGCAGTATTTT. The chain has TRBV5-6 and TRBJ2-3; D assignment may be TRBD1 or TRBD2 (5 bases each). V was cut by 0 bases and J by 0 bases, with 14 bases left in between. Per the germline V gene, CDR1 is SGHDT and CDR2 is YYEEEE. The CDR3 extends over 17 amino acids.

In this sample, this clone turned up once. The rearrangement joins TRBV9 to TRBJ2-3; possible D gene TRBD2, 6 bases. With 3 bases removed from V and 3 bases from J, the gap between germline ends came to 11 bases. This CDR3 has 14 residues. CDR1 and CDR2 (germline): SGDLS, YYNGEE. The CDR3 DNA follows: TGTGCCAGCAGCGATCCGGGGGAGACAGATACGCAGTATTTT. This codes for CASSDPGETDTQYF.